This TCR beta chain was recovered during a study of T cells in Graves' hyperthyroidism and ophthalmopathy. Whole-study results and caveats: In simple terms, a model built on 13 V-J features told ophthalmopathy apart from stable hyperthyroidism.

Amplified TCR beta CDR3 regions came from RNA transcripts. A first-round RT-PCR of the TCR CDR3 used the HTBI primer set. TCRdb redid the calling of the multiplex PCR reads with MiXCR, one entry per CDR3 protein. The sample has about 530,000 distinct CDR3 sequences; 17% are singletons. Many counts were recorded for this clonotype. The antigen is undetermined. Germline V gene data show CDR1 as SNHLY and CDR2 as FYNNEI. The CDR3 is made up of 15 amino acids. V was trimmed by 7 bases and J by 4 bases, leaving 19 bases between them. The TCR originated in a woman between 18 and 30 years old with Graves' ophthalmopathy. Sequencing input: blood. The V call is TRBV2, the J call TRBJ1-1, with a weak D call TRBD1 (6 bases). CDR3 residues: CASTRDDLQGTEAFF. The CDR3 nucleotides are TGTGCCAGCACACGGGACGACTTACAGGGCACTGAAGCTTTCTTT.